A selection of T cell receptor beta chains follows, all from one sample in a study of spatial heterogeneity in lung cancer. MiXCR, run by TCRdb on the 5' RACE reads, gives a single entry per CDR3 protein. The sample contains around 9,300 distinct CDR3 sequences, under 70% of which appear only once. This specimen was lung tumor tissue, taken at surgery. The receptor set was obtained from a female donor with early-stage non-small cell lung cancer. The CDR3 runs from the conserved cysteine through the conserved F or W. A D gene is named only where the DNA matches it firmly. Clone size is not always given. Where it is, it says once, few, many or a class for expanded clones.

j_gene	abundance	len	d_gene	v_gene	CDR3nt	CDR3aa
TRBJ2-2	few	16	TRBD1	TRBV7-8	TGTGCCAGCAGCTTGACGGGACAGGCGAACACCGGGGAGCTGTTTTTT	CASSLTGQANTGELFF
TRBJ1-2	.	14	.	TRBV18	TGTGCCAGCTCACCACGGGACCGAAGACCAAGCTACACCTTC	CASSPRDRRPSYTF
TRBJ2-4	.	15	TRBD1	TRBV2	TGTGCCAGCAGTGCCCCGGGACAGAGTCTAAACATTCAGTACTTC	CASSAPGQSLNIQYF
TRBJ2-3	few	15	.	TRBV7-2	TGTGCCAGCAGCATTAGGGTGGGCCGCGTTGATACGCAGTATTTT	CASSIRVGRVDTQYF
TRBJ2-3	.	14	TRBD1	TRBV29-1	TGCAGCGCCGAACAGGGGTCTAGCACAGATACGCAGTATTTT	CSAEQGSSTDTQYF
TRBJ2-7	.	11	TRBD1	TRBV7-9	TGTGCCGGACAGGGGGCATACGAGCAGTACTTC	CAGQGAYEQYF
TRBJ1-2	.	14	.	TRBV28	TGTGCCAGCAGGGGGTCAGGGGTTGGATATGGCTACACCTTC	CASRGSGVGYGYTF
TRBJ1-3	few	18	.	TRBV4-1	TGCGCCAGCAGCCAAGGGCGCGCCGCAGGGGCGTCTGGAAACACCATATATTTT	CASSQGRAAGASGNTIYF
TRBJ1-6	.	16	TRBD1	TRBV5-1	TGCGCCAGCAGCTTGGTCGGACAGGGGCAGGATTCACCCCTCCACTTT	CASSLVGQGQDSPLHF
TRBJ2-5	.	13	.	TRBV7-2	TGTGCCAGCAGCCCCCCGGCGCAAGAGACCCAGTACTTC	CASSPPAQETQYF
TRBJ2-4	.	13	TRBD1	TRBV2	TGTGCCAGCAGTGGGGACAGGGGCAATATTCAGTACTTC	CASSGDRGNIQYF
TRBJ2-3	.	17	TRBD1	TRBV9	TGTGCCAGCAGCCCCCCCTGGGTGACAGGGAAAGGAGATACGCAGTATTTT	CASSPPWVTGKGDTQYF
TRBJ1-4	few	14	TRBD1	TRBV20-1	TGCAGTGCTAGAAAAGACAGGGGGAAAGAAAAACTGTTTTTT	CSARKDRGKEKLFF
TRBJ1-2	few	16	.	TRBV7-2	TGTGCCAGCAGCTTTGGCAGGGCGACCCTCAACTATGGCTACACCTTC	CASSFGRATLNYGYTF
TRBJ2-2	large	15	TRBD1	TRBV7-8	TGTGCCAGCAGCTCGGACAGGGCGAACACCGGGGAGCTGTTTTTT	CASSSDRANTGELFF
TRBJ1-1	few	14	.	TRBV7-9	TGTGCCAGCAGCTCTACCGGGGGGAGTACTGAAGCTTTCTTT	CASSSTGGSTEAFF
TRBJ1-1	.	11	.	TRBV6-2/TRBV6-3	TGTGCCAGCAGTTATCCCAGTGAAGCTTTCTTT	CASSYPSEAFF
TRBJ2-7	.	16	.	TRBV7-9	TGTGCCAGCAGCCGTAATCCGATGAGGGTGGGGTACGAGCAGTACTTC	CASSRNPMRVGYEQYF
TRBJ2-5	.	14	.	TRBV15	TGTGCCACCAGCAGGGTTAGTAGGCAAGAGACCCAGTACTTC	CATSRVSRQETQYF
TRBJ2-1	.	14	.	TRBV20-1	TGCAGTGCTAGGGCCCGCCTTTCCTACAATGAGCAGTTCTTC	CSARARLSYNEQFF
TRBJ1-1	few	17	.	TRBV20-1	TGCAGTGCTAGGCCTACGAAAGGGGGTATGTGGATCACTGAAGCTTTCTTT	CSARPTKGGMWITEAFF
TRBJ1-3	.	16	.	TRBV7-8	TGTGCCAGCAGCTTAGAGACAGGTCTCTCTGGAAACACCATATATTTT	CASSLETGLSGNTIYF
TRBJ1-6	.	17	.	TRBV6-6	TGTGCCAGCCGGGACCGGTCCCAAGCCATCTATAATTCACCCCTCCACTTT	CASRDRSQAIYNSPLHF
TRBJ1-2	.	12	TRBD1	TRBV6-1	TGTGCCAGCATCCGACAGGGCTATGGCTACACCTTC	CASIRQGYGYTF
TRBJ1-6	.	16	TRBD1	TRBV5-5	TGTGCCAGCAGCTTAAACCCGGGACAGGGGAATTCACCCCTCCACTTT	CASSLNPGQGNSPLHF
TRBJ2-3	.	17	TRBD2	TRBV6-1	TGTGCCAGCAGCGGGAAGGGACTAGCGGGCCTCACAGATACGCAGTATTTT	CASSGKGLAGLTDTQYF
TRBJ2-7	.	13	.	TRBV28	TGTGCCAGCAGGACGGGACTCGCCTACGAGCAGTACTTC	CASRTGLAYEQYF
TRBJ1-2	.	14	.	TRBV20-1	TGCAGTGCTCAACACCGGGACGAGAACTATGGCTACACCTTC	CSAQHRDENYGYTF
TRBJ1-2	.	15	.	TRBV12-3/TRBV12-4	TGTGCCAGCAGTTTATTCCCCCAACACCAATATGGCTACACCTTC	CASSLFPQHQYGYTF
TRBJ2-1	few	10	.	TRBV4-2	TGTGCCAGCAAGGGGAATGAGCAGTTCTTC	CASKGNEQFF
TRBJ2-7	.	14	TRBD1	TRBV20-1	TGCAGTGCTTCACAGGACAGGGGGCGGTACGAGCAGTACTTC	CSASQDRGRYEQYF
TRBJ2-1	.	13	.	TRBV12-3/TRBV12-4	TGTGCCAGCACCCAAGGGGCTAGAGGTGGGCAGTTCTTC	CASTQGARGGQFF
TRBJ1-1	.	8	.	TRBV7-9	TGTGCCGGCTCCGGAGCTTTCTTT	CAGSGAFF
TRBJ2-1	.	12	.	TRBV7-9	TGTGCCAGCAGCTTAAGTTACAATGAGCAGTTCTTC	CASSLSYNEQFF
TRBJ1-1	once	11	.	TRBV29-1	TGCAGCGTTGAACTTGGGAATGAAGCTTTCTTT	CSVELGNEAFF
TRBJ1-3	.	16	.	TRBV6-6	TGTGCCAGCAGGGAACTCACCCGAAACGCCGGAAACACCATATATTTT	CASRELTRNAGNTIYF
TRBJ1-5	once	18	TRBD1	TRBV4-3	TGCGCCAGCAGCCAAGATCCGCCGGGACAGGGGGTGTATCAGCCCCAGCATTTT	CASSQDPPGQGVYQPQHF
TRBJ2-3	few	14	TRBD1	TRBV5-4	TGTGCCAGCAGCTTCCGGACAGGGGGAGATACGCAGTATTTT	CASSFRTGGDTQYF
TRBJ2-1	.	15	TRBD2	TRBV5-1	TGCGCCAGCAGCTCCCGCCTAGCGGGGGGGCTGGAGCAGTTCTTC	CASSSRLAGGLEQFF
TRBJ2-7	.	11	.	TRBV20-1	TGCAGTGCTAGAGACGGGCGGGGAGAGTACTTC	CSARDGRGEYF
TRBJ1-4	.	18	TRBD1	TRBV20-1	TGCAGTGCTGGCCACTTGTCATGGGACAGGGCAGAAGATGAAAAACTGTTTTTT	CSAGHLSWDRAEDEKLFF
TRBJ2-5	few	15	.	TRBV9	TGTGCCAGCAGCGTAGGCGCGGTAGCCGCCGAGACCCAGTACTTC	CASSVGAVAAETQYF
TRBJ1-5	.	14	.	TRBV27	TGTGCCAGCAGTCCCCAGGGGTGGGGTGGGCCCCAGCATTTT	CASSPQGWGGPQHF
TRBJ2-7	once	15	.	TRBV14	TGTGCCAGCAGCCCCGTGGGCAGGGGCCGCTACGAGCAGTACTTC	CASSPVGRGRYEQYF
TRBJ2-5	.	14	TRBD2	TRBV18	TGTGCCAGCTCACCTACCGGGACTAAGGAGACCCAGTACTTC	CASSPTGTKETQYF
TRBJ2-5	.	15	TRBD2	TRBV7-6	TGTGCCAGCAGCTTAGATGTCGGGGGGGAAGAGACCCAGTACTTC	CASSLDVGGEETQYF
TRBJ2-3	few	17	TRBD2	TRBV29-1	TGCAGCGTTGAGGCTCTGGGACTAGCAAGTTACACAGATATGCAGTATTTT	CSVEALGLASYTDMQYF
TRBJ2-5	.	13	.	TRBV5-1	TGCGCCAGCAGCTATCGGACGGAAGAGACCCAGTACTTC	CASSYRTEETQYF
TRBJ1-5	.	15	.	TRBV28	TGTGCCAGCCGGGGGGCAGATTATAGCAATCAGCCCCAGCATTTT	CASRGADYSNQPQHF
TRBJ2-5	.	13	TRBD1	TRBV20-1	TGCAGTGCATTTATACAGGGGGGAGAGACCCAGTACTTC	CSAFIQGGETQYF
TRBJ1-1	.	10	.	TRBV7-9	TGTGCCAGCAGCCTTATTGAAGCTTTCTTT	CASSLIEAFF
TRBJ1-4	.	15	.	TRBV6-5	TGTGCCAGCAGTTACAGGCCAGGGGAGGGGAAAAAACTGTTTTTT	CASSYRPGEGKKLFF
TRBJ1-2	.	13	.	TRBV20-1	TGCAGTGCTGGGACCTCAGCTAACTATGGCTACACCTTC	CSAGTSANYGYTF
TRBJ2-7	hyperexpanded	11	.	TRBV2	TGTGCCAGTCATGAAAACTACGAGCAGTACTTC	CASHENYEQYF
TRBJ2-7	few	15	.	TRBV12-3/TRBV12-4	TGTGCCAGCAGTTTAGCAGGGTTGGGGAGAGGGAGCAGTTACTTC	CASSLAGLGRGSSYF